Sequencing of this T cell receptor (beta chain) was carried out in a study of cytomegalovirus exposure and HLA in healthy donors. Whole-study results and caveats: Common viral pathogens seemed to be connected with several of the most significant clusters, according to a later analysis. Researchers reported that a few CMV-associated chains were confirmed in vitro as CMV antigen-specific. Presence/absence analyses assumed roughly uniform sequencing depth across donors, which may not hold.

Worth noting for this clone: Its antigen is not known.

The CDR3 runs 15 residues. Trimming at V came to 1 base and at J to 5 bases, leaving 4 bases not matched to a gene. Germline CDR1 is MDHEN and CDR2 is SYDVKM. PCR primers comprised 60 Vbeta and 13 Jbeta primers. Here immunoSEQ multiplex PCR was the method, and the copy in TCRdb shows in-frame clones only, minus some. In the table there are about 82,000 clones, about 66% of which are singletons. The source is a woman aged 50 to 60 in good health and CMV-seropositive. The sample taken for sequencing was PBMCs. The chain links TRBV28 to TRBJ2-3, with TRBD2 matching over 9 bases. For the CDR3, the DNA is TGTGCCAGCAGTTTATTAGCGGGGGAGGGAGATACGCAGTATTTT. It specifies CASSLLAGEGDTQYF.